This entry lists 20 T cell receptor beta chains sequenced from one sample in a study of CD8 T cells in Susac syndrome. A quantity of about 0.45 to 1 ug RNA underwent reverse transcription using random hexamers. Via MiXCR, TCRdb re-called the immunoSEQ multiplex PCR reads, giving one row per CDR3 protein. This table holds about 190,000 distinct CDR3 sequences, around 93% found once. Sequenced: CD8+ T cells from PBMCs. The source is a human donor with Susac syndrome.

Here the CDR3 reads CATSREAGGTYGYTF. In nucleotides, the CDR3 is TGTGCCACCAGCAGAGAGGCAGGGGGGACCTATGGCTACACCTTC. J is TRBJ1-2 and V is TRBV15; the match to TRBD1 covers 7 bases. The CDR3 is made up of 15 amino acids. J gave up 4 bases and V 0 bases, and 5 bases lay outside the gene matches. CDR1 LNHNV and CDR2 YYDKDF come from the germline V gene (reference sequence).

The chain employs TRBV10-3 and TRBJ1-2; 8 bases agree with TRBD1. CDR3 length: 14 residues. Germline-derived CDR1 and CDR2 are ENHRY and SYGVKD. The junction had 9 bases not matched to a gene; V was cut back by 6 bases and J by 6 bases. Here the CDR3 DNA reads TGTGCCATCAGCCCCCTGGGACAGGAAGATGGCTACACCTTC. Translating it yields CAISPLGQEDGYTF.

The gene calls are TRBV4-1 and TRBJ2-1; D gene unclear. Trimming removed 1 base at V and 4 bases at J, with 11 bases between. This CDR3 spans 15 amino acids. Germline V gives CDR1 MGHRA, CDR2 YSYEKL. In DNA, the CDR3 is TGCGCCAGCAGCCAAGTTTATCCACCTTACAATGAGCAGTTCTTC. It translates to CASSQVYPPYNEQFF.

The rearrangement links TRBV20-1 to TRBJ1-1; 11 bases match TRBD1. V lost 6 bases, J lost 11 bases, and 23 bases stayed unmatched. This CDR3 has 17 amino acids. Germline assignment: CDR1 DFQATT and CDR2 SNEGSKA (reference sequence). The CDR3 DNA is TGCAGTGCCCGGGGAGGGACAGGGGGTCTCGGACTGGAATGGGCTTTCTTT. It encodes CSARGGTGGLGLEWAFF.

The chain employs TRBV7-8 and TRBJ2-5; tentative D call: TRBD1 (5 bases). The CDR3 spans 15 residues. From germline, CDR1 is SGHVS and CDR2 FQNEAQ. V shed 7 bases and J shed 4 bases, with 19 bases lying between them. The CDR3 region is CASTAVQGHSETQYF. In DNA, the CDR3 is TGTGCCAGCACCGCCGTCCAGGGTCACTCAGAGACCCAGTACTTC.

The chain couples TRBV7-8 to TRBJ2-3, with D possibly matching TRBD2 (6 bases). V was trimmed by 5 bases and J by 0 bases, leaving 12 bases between them. From germline, CDR1 is SGHVS and CDR2 FQNEAQ. The CDR3 sequence is 15 residues long. CDR3 DNA sequence: TGTGCCAGCAGCCGCTCACGGGGGAGCACAGATACGCAGTATTTT. This encodes CASSRSRGSTDTQYF.

The chain has TRBV23-1 and TRBJ1-2, with 8 bases fitting TRBD1. TRBV23-1 is designated an ORF whose function remains uncertain. With V trimmed by 1 base and J by 2 bases, 9 bases remained unmatched. The CDR3 covers 17 residues. CDR3 sequence reads: CASSQFWVDRANYGYTF. The CDR3 DNA sequence: TGCGCCAGCAGTCAATTTTGGGTGGACAGGGCCAACTATGGCTACACCTTC.

The chain joins TRBV5-1 to TRBJ2-1, with TRBD2 matching 9 bases. The CDR3 runs 14 residues. With V trimmed by 7 bases and J by 6 bases, 8 bases remained unmatched. CDR1 SGHRS and CDR2 YFSETQ come from the germline V gene. This CDR3 reads CASCSGGLLNEQFF. The DNA of the CDR3 is TGCGCCAGCTGTAGCGGGGGCCTCCTCAATGAGCAGTTCTTC.

The chain employs TRBV2 and TRBJ2-3, with 11 bases matching TRBD2. The CDR3 loop spans 15 amino acids. Trimming removed 6 bases from V and 5 bases from J; junction bases left unmatched: 7. From germline, CDR1 is SNHLY and CDR2 FYNNEI. This chain's CDR3 is CASSPRTSGLDTQYF. The CDR3 nucleotides are TGTGCCAGCAGCCCTCGGACTAGCGGGTTAGATACGCAGTATTTT.

This rearrangement joins TRBV7-9 to TRBJ2-3, with 8 positions matching TRBD2. Germline V gives CDR1 SEHNR, CDR2 FQNEAQ (reference sequence). V shed 7 bases and J 0 bases; nucleotides not matched to a gene: 6. The CDR3 totals 15 residues. The CDR3 DNA sequence: TGTGCCAGCACTTCTGGCGGGGGGAGCACAGATACGCAGTATTTT. This gives the protein CASTSGGGSTDTQYF.

This chain connects TRBV29-1 to TRBJ2-1; the D gene is possibly TRBD1 (6 bases). The CDR3 is 17 residues long. The germline CDR1 and CDR2 sequences are SQVTM and ANQGSEA. V was clipped by 4 bases and J by 6 bases, with 25 bases between them. The chain's CDR3 is CSVGPIQGLLSSNEQFF. The DNA for the CDR3 is TGCAGCGTTGGCCCGATACAGGGTCTGCTTTCATCCAATGAGCAGTTCTTC.

This clonotype was seen a handful of times. This chain links TRBV3-1 with TRBJ2-7; TRBD2 aligns across 10 bases. This CDR3 has 17 residues. CDR1 is LGHDT, CDR2 YNNKEL, per germline (reference sequence). J was trimmed by 1 base and V by 1 base; bases with no gene match: 7. This CDR3 reads CASSQGWLAGDSYEQYF. Here the CDR3 DNA reads TGTGCCAGCAGCCAAGGGTGGCTAGCGGGAGATTCCTACGAGCAGTACTTC.

The chain couples TRBV20-1 to TRBJ2-3; D gene uncertain. Between the trimmed V and J ends, which lost 5 bases and 2 bases, there was a span of 17 bases. The CDR3 covers 15 residues. Looked up from germline, CDR1 is DFQATT and CDR2 is SNEGSKA (reference sequence). In DNA form, the CDR3 reads TGCAGTGCTCGAAGCGCTTCCCGGTTCACAGATACGCAGTATTTT. This translates into CSARSASRFTDTQYF.

The rearrangement links TRBV10-3 to TRBJ2-2, with TRBD1 matching 9 bases. Germline assignment: CDR1 ENHRY and CDR2 SYGVKD. The junction had 3 bases not matched to a gene; V was cut back by 6 bases and J by 1 base. The CDR3 sequence is 15 residues long. The CDR3 sequence is CAIRTGQGNTGELFF. In nucleotides, the CDR3 is TGTGCCATCAGGACGGGACAGGGGAACACCGGGGAGCTGTTTTTT.

The V call is TRBV10-3, the J call TRBJ2-7; 8 bases match TRBD1. Looked up from germline, CDR1 is ENHRY and CDR2 is SYGVKD. The CDR3 runs 12 residues. V dropped 8 bases and J dropped 2; count of bases not matched to a gene: 2. The CDR3 DNA sequence: TGTGCCATCGGACAGGGAGCCTACGAGCAGTACTTC. The encoded protein is CAIGQGAYEQYF.

The chain uses TRBV30 and TRBJ2-3, with TRBD2 matching 10 bases. J gave up 4 bases and V 7 bases, and 11 bases lay outside the gene matches. Germline V gene sequence: CDR1 GTSNPN, CDR2 SVGIG (reference sequence). The CDR3 sequence is 15 residues long. In DNA form, the CDR3 reads TGTGCCTTCTGCCTTAGCGGGGGGCCCTCAGATACGCAGTATTTT. It translates to CAFCLSGGPSDTQYF.

The J gene is TRBJ2-2, the V gene TRBV5-1, with TRBD2 matching 8 bases. The CDR3 length is 19 residues. J lost 1 base, V lost 4 bases, and 15 bases had no gene match. The germline gives CDR1 SGHRS, CDR2 YFSETQ. The CDR3 protein is CASSLEIPTSGVNTGELFF. The CDR3 DNA is TGCGCCAGCAGCCTCGAAATACCTACTAGCGGAGTGAACACCGGGGAGCTGTTTTTT.

This clonotype was seen a single time. This chain joins TRBV15 and TRBJ1-1; unclear D gene. The V end lost 1 base, the J end lost 4 bases, and 7 bases lay between the germline ends. The germline CDR1 and CDR2 sequences are LNHNV and YYDKDF (reference sequence). The CDR3 runs to 13 residues. The CDR3 region has the DNA TGTGCCACCAGCAGAGGGGAACTCACTGAAGCTTTCTTT. It specifies CATSRGELTEAFF.

This chain uses TRBV7-3 with TRBJ2-5; possibly TRBD2 for D (5 bases). The CDR3 is made up of 15 amino acids. Germline V CDR1 and CDR2: SGHTA, FQGTGA. The germline V and J ends were trimmed by 5 bases and 5 bases, with 18 bases remaining between them. Written as DNA, the CDR3 is TGTGCCAGCAGCGTCGGCGAATCCACGGGGGAGACCCAGTACTTC. Its protein is CASSVGESTGETQYF.

The chain is built from TRBV14 and TRBJ2-5; a possible D gene is TRBD2 (5 bases). V dropped 4 bases and J dropped 5 bases, with 14 bases sitting between them. This CDR3 spans 14 amino acids. Germline-derived CDR1 and CDR2 are SGHDN and FVKESK. CDR3 DNA sequence: TGTGCCAGCAGCCCCACTAGGTTCCTGGAGACCCAGTACTTC. It is translated as CASSPTRFLETQYF.